This TCR beta chain was sequenced for a study of shared clonotypes between healthy human individuals. Study background: The study enrolled two women and a few men aged 18 to 49.

Sequencing was performed with immunoSEQ multiplex PCR; in TCRdb, only in-frame clones are kept and a portion is missing. Seen here are more than 2 million clones, around 96% observed once, and the top ten hold approximately 1.2%. Study observations and caveats: An expected dependence of interdonor clonotype sharing on sequencing depth was noted. Compared with clonotypes that all four donors shared, non-shared clonotypes had lower generation probabilities.

Naive CD8 cells lacked CD45RO, underwent positive selection for CCR7 and left out terminally differentiated effector memory CD45RA+ cells. In regard to this clone: Its cognate antigen is unknown.

Material: naive CD8+ T cells sorted from blood. The receptor was isolated from a man between 18 and 29 years old in good health.

DNA for the CDR3: TGTGCCAGCATACGACAGGACTACAATGAGCAGTTCTTC. Amino acid sequence: CASIRQDYNEQFF. The chain employs TRBV7-9 and TRBJ2-1; D might be TRBD1 (6 bases). The CDR3 covers 13 residues. Germline lookup yields CDR1 SEHNR and CDR2 FQNEAQ (reference sequence). V was shortened by 7 bases and J by 3 bases, with 10 bases between the two germline ends.